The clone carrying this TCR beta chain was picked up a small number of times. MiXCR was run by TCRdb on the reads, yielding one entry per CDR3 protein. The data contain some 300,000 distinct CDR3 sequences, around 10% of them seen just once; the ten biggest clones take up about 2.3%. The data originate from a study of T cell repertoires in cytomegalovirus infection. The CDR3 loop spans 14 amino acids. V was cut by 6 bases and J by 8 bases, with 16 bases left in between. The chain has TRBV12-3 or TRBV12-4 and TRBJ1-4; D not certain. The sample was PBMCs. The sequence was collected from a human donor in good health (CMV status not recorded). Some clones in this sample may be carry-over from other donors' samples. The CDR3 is CASSRSVSQEKLFF. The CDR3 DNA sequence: TGTGCCAGCAGCCGTAGCGTCTCTCAGGAAAAACTGTTTTTT.